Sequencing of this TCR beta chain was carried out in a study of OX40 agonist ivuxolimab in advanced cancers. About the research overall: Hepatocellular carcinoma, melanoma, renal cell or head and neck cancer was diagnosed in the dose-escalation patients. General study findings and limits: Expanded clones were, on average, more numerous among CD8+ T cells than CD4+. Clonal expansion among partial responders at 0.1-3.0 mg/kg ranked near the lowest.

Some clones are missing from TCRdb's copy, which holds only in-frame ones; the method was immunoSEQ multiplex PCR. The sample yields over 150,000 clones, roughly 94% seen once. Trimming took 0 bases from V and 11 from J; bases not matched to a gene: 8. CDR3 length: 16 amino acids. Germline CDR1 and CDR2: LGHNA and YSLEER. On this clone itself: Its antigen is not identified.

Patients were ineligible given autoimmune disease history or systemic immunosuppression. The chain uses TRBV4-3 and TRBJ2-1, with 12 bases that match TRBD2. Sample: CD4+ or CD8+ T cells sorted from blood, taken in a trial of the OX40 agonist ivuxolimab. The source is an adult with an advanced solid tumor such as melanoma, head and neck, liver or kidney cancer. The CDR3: CASSQDRRTSGAQQFF. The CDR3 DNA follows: TGCGCCAGCAGCCAAGATCGTAGGACTAGCGGGGCGCAGCAGTTCTTC.